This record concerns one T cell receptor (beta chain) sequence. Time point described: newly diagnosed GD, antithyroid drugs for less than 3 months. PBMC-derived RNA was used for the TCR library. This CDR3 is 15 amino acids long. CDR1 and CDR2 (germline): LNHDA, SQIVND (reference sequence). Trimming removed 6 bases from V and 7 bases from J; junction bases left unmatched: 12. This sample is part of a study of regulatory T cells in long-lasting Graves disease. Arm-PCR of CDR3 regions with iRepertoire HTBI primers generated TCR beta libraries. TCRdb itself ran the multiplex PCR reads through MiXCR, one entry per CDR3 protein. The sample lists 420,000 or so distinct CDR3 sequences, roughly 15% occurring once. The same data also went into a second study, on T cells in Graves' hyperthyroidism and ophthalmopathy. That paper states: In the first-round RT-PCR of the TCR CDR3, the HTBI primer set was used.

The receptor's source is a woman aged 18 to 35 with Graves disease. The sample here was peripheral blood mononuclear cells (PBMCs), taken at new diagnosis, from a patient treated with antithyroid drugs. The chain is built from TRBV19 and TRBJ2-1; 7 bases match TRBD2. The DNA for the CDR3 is TGTGCCAGTAGGAGGGTGAAGGGAGGGTCTAATGAGCAGTTCTTC. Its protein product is CASRRVKGGSNEQFF.